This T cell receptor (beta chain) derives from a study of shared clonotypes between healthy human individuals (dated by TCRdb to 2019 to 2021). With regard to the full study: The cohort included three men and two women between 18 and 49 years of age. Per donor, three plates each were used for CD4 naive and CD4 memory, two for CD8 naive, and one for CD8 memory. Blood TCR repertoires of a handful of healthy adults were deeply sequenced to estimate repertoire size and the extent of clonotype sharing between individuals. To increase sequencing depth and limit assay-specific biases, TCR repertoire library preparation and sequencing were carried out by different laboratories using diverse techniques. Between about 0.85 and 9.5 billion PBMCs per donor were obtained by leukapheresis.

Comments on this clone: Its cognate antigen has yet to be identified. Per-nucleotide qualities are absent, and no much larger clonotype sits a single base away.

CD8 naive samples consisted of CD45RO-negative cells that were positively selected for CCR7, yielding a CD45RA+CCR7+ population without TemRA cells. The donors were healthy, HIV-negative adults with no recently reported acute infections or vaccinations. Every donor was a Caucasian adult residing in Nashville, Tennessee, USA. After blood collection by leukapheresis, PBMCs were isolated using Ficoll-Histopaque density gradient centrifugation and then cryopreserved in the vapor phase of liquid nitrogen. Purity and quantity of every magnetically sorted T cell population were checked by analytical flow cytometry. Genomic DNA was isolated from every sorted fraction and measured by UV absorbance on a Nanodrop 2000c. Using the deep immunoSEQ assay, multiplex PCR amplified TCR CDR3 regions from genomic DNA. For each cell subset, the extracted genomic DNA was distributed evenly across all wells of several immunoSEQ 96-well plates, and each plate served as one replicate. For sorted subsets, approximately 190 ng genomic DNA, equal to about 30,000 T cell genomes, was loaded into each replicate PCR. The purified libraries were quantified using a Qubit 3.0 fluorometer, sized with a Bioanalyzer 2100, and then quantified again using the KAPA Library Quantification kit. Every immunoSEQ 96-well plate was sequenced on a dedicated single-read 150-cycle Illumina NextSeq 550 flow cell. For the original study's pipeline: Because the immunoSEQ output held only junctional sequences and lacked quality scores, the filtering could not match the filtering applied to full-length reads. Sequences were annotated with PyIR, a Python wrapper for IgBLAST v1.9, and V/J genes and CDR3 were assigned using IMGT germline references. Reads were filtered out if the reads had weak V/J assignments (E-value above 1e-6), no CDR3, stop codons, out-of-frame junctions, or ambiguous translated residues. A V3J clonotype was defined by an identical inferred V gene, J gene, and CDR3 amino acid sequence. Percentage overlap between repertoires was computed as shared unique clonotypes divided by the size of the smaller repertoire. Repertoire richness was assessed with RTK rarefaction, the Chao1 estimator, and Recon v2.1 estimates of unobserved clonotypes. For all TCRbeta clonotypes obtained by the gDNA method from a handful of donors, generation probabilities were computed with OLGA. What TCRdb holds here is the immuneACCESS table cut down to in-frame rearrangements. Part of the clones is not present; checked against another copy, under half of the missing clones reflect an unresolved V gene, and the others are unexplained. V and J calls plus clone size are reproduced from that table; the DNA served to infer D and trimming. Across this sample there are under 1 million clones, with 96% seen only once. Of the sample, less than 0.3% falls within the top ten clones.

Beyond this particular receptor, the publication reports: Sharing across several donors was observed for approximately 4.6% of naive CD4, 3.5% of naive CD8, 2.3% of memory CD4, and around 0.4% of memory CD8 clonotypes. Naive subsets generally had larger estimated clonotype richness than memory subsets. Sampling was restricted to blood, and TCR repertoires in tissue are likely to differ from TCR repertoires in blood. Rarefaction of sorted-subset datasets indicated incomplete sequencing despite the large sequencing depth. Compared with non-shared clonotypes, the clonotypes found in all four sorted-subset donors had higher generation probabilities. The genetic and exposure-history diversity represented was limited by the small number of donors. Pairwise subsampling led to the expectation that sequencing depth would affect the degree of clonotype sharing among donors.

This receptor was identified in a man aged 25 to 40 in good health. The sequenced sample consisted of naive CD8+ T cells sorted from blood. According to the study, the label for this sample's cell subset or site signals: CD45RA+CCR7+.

The nucleotide sequence is given as TGTGCCAGCAGTTTATCGTTCCGGGAACACCCTTGGAATGAGCAGTTCTTC. Its translation is CASSLSFREHPWNEQFF. The V and J genes are TRBV27 and TRBJ2-1; the D gene is perhaps TRBD2, from 5 matching bases. The germline V gene encodes CDR1 MNHEY and CDR2 SMNVEV (reference sequence). V gives up 0 bases and J gives up 7 bases, and the segment between their germline ends measures 19 bases. Including the terminal cysteine and phenylalanine, the CDR3 comprises 17 residues. Of all the DNA, just the CDR3 is kept, 51 bases in frame from base 1.